These T cell receptor beta chains were read from a single sample in a study of T cell responses to AZD1222 COVID-19 vaccine. Repertoires were generated with immunoSEQ multiplex PCR, while TCRdb's copy carries only in-frame clones and drops some. The repertoire holds 150,000 to 200,000 clones, with approximately 90% as singletons. The sample in question was peripheral blood, obtained on day 0 of AZD1222 vaccination. The receptor set was obtained from an adult in good health. The CDR3 runs from the conserved cysteine through the conserved F or W. D genes are given only for firm matches. Only some rows state a clone size, as once, few, many or a class for expanded clones.

abundance: NA; j_gene: TRBJ1-5; v_gene: TRBV6-1; d_gene: TRBD1; CDR3aa: CASSETGGNQPQHF; CDR3nt: TGTGCCAGCAGTGAAACAGGGGGCAATCAGCCCCAGCATTTT
abundance: NA; j_gene: TRBJ1-2; v_gene: TRBV7-2; d_gene: NA; CDR3aa: CASSLVGYGYTF; CDR3nt: TGTGCCAGCAGCTTAGTAGGGTATGGCTACACCTTC
abundance: once; j_gene: TRBJ2-7; v_gene: TRBV7-2; d_gene: TRBD2; CDR3aa: CASSFLTSASYEQYF; CDR3nt: TGTGCCAGCAGCTTCCTTACTAGCGCCTCTTACGAGCAGTACTTC
abundance: NA; j_gene: TRBJ2-3; v_gene: TRBV7-3; d_gene: TRBD1; CDR3aa: CASSLTGGRTDTQYF; CDR3nt: TGTGCCAGCAGCTTAACAGGGGGCAGGACAGATACGCAGTATTTT
abundance: NA; j_gene: TRBJ1-3; v_gene: TRBV16; d_gene: NA; CDR3aa: CASSRGNTIYF; CDR3nt: TGTGCCAGCAGCCGTGGAAACACCATATATTTT
abundance: NA; j_gene: TRBJ1-6; v_gene: TRBV27; d_gene: NA; CDR3aa: CASSLEGSGPNSPLHF; CDR3nt: TGTGCCAGCAGTTTAGAGGGGTCGGGCCCTAATTCACCCCTCCACTTT
abundance: NA; j_gene: TRBJ1-2; v_gene: TRBV9; d_gene: NA; CDR3aa: CASSVARGYGYTF; CDR3nt: TGTGCCAGCAGCGTAGCGAGGGGCTATGGCTACACCTTC
abundance: few; j_gene: TRBJ1-6; v_gene: TRBV29-1; d_gene: NA; CDR3aa: CSARARWDSPLHF; CDR3nt: TGCAGCGCCCGGGCTCGCTGGGACTCACCCCTCCACTTT
abundance: NA; j_gene: TRBJ1-6; v_gene: TRBV30; d_gene: NA; CDR3aa: CAWSHTGTLYSPLHF; CDR3nt: TGTGCCTGGAGTCATACCGGGACCCTTTACTCACCCCTCCACTTT
abundance: few; j_gene: TRBJ1-5; v_gene: TRBV7-2; d_gene: NA; CDR3aa: CASSLLTSNQPQHF; CDR3nt: TGTGCCAGCAGCTTATTGACTTCCAATCAGCCCCAGCATTTT
abundance: NA; j_gene: TRBJ2-1; v_gene: TRBV18; d_gene: NA; CDR3aa: CASSPPGARTSNEQFF; CDR3nt: TGTGCCAGCTCACCACCGGGGGCTAGGACGAGCAATGAGCAGTTCTTC
abundance: NA; j_gene: TRBJ2-7; v_gene: TRBV6-5; d_gene: NA; CDR3aa: CASFGFTGGDEQYF; CDR3nt: TGTGCCAGCTTCGGGTTCACAGGGGGGGACGAGCAGTACTTC
abundance: NA; j_gene: TRBJ2-2; v_gene: TRBV3-1/TRBV3-2; d_gene: TRBD2; CDR3aa: CASSQLAGGLGTGELFF; CDR3nt: TGTGCCAGCAGCCAACTAGCGGGAGGGCTTGGGACCGGGGAGCTGTTTTTT
abundance: NA; j_gene: TRBJ1-2; v_gene: TRBV7-9; d_gene: NA; CDR3aa: CASSFDSNYGYTF; CDR3nt: TGTGCCAGCAGCTTTGACAGTAACTATGGCTACACCTTC
abundance: few; j_gene: TRBJ1-5; v_gene: TRBV10-1; d_gene: NA; CDR3aa: CASTKPGRDNQPQHF; CDR3nt: TGCGCCAGCACCAAACCCGGACGGGACAATCAGCCCCAGCATTTT
abundance: NA; j_gene: TRBJ1-1; v_gene: TRBV6-2/TRBV6-3; d_gene: NA; CDR3aa: CASSYSGGLNTEAFF; CDR3nt: TGTGCCAGCAGTTACTCGGGGGGCTTGAACACTGAAGCTTTCTTT
abundance: NA; j_gene: TRBJ2-7; v_gene: TRBV29-1; d_gene: TRBD1; CDR3aa: CSAAGTGYIEQYF; CDR3nt: TGCAGCGCGGCCGGGACAGGGTATATCGAGCAGTACTTC
abundance: few; j_gene: TRBJ2-1; v_gene: TRBV7-2; d_gene: TRBD2; CDR3aa: CASSPGLVDEQFF; CDR3nt: TGTGCCAGCAGCCCCGGACTAGTCGATGAGCAGTTCTTC
abundance: NA; j_gene: TRBJ1-4; v_gene: TRBV5-1; d_gene: NA; CDR3aa: CASSLGAGKNEKLFF; CDR3nt: TGCGCCAGCAGCTTGGGGGCAGGGAAGAATGAAAAACTGTTTTTT
abundance: NA; j_gene: TRBJ2-5; v_gene: TRBV5-1; d_gene: NA; CDR3aa: CASSLALGVETQYF; CDR3nt: TGCGCCAGCAGCTTGGCCCTAGGGGTTGAGACCCAGTACTTC
abundance: NA; j_gene: TRBJ2-5; v_gene: TRBV30; d_gene: NA; CDR3aa: CAWSVGSSEETQYF; CDR3nt: TGTGCCTGGAGTGTTGGTAGCTCGGAGGAGACCCAGTACTTC
abundance: NA; j_gene: TRBJ1-3; v_gene: TRBV20-1; d_gene: TRBD1; CDR3aa: CSASPGTGNTIYF; CDR3nt: TGCAGTGCTAGTCCCGGGACAGGGAACACCATATATTTT
abundance: NA; j_gene: TRBJ1-6; v_gene: TRBV19; d_gene: TRBD1; CDR3aa: CASSIRTGVNSPLHF; CDR3nt: TGTGCCAGTAGTATCCGGACAGGGGTTAATTCACCCCTCCACTTT
abundance: once; j_gene: TRBJ1-5; v_gene: TRBV4-1; d_gene: NA; CDR3aa: CASSQYSSNQPQHF; CDR3nt: TGCGCCAGCAGCCAATATTCCAGCAATCAGCCCCAGCATTTT
abundance: NA; j_gene: TRBJ2-4; v_gene: TRBV29-1; d_gene: NA; CDR3aa: CSVEDRRRAKNIQYF; CDR3nt: TGCAGCGTTGAAGATCGCAGAAGAGCCAAAAACATTCAGTACTTC
abundance: NA; j_gene: TRBJ2-3; v_gene: TRBV7-2; d_gene: NA; CDR3aa: CASSYGGIGASTDTQYF; CDR3nt: TGTGCCAGCAGCTATGGGGGAATTGGAGCGAGCACAGATACGCAGTATTTT
abundance: NA; j_gene: TRBJ2-7; v_gene: TRBV5-1; d_gene: TRBD1; CDR3aa: CASRQQGTDTYEQYF; CDR3nt: TGCGCCAGCAGACAACAGGGGACGGACACCTACGAGCAGTACTTC
abundance: NA; j_gene: TRBJ2-7; v_gene: TRBV5-5; d_gene: TRBD1; CDR3aa: CASSQGPGTGSYEQYF; CDR3nt: TGTGCCAGCAGCCAAGGTCCCGGGACAGGGTCGTACGAGCAGTACTTC
abundance: NA; j_gene: TRBJ2-6; v_gene: TRBV21-1; d_gene: NA; CDR3aa: CASSIPGQSFSGANVLTF; CDR3nt: TGTGCCAGCAGCATCCCGGGACAGTCGTTCTCTGGGGCCAACGTCCTGACTTTC
abundance: medium-sized; j_gene: TRBJ1-3; v_gene: TRBV7-2; d_gene: NA; CDR3aa: CASSLQTVFSGNTIYF; CDR3nt: TGTGCCAGCAGCTTGCAGACAGTATTTTCTGGAAACACCATATATTTT
abundance: NA; j_gene: TRBJ1-5; v_gene: TRBV2; d_gene: NA; CDR3aa: CATGGSNQPQHF; CDR3nt: TGTGCCACCGGCGGGAGCAATCAGCCCCAGCATTTT
abundance: NA; j_gene: TRBJ2-1; v_gene: TRBV7-9; d_gene: NA; CDR3aa: CASSRGKGDSHNEQFF; CDR3nt: TGTGCCAGCAGCCGGGGGAAAGGGGACAGTCACAATGAGCAGTTCTTC
abundance: NA; j_gene: TRBJ2-3; v_gene: TRBV7-2; d_gene: NA; CDR3aa: CASSLMSGDTQYF; CDR3nt: TGTGCCAGCAGCTTAATGTCGGGGGATACGCAGTATTTT